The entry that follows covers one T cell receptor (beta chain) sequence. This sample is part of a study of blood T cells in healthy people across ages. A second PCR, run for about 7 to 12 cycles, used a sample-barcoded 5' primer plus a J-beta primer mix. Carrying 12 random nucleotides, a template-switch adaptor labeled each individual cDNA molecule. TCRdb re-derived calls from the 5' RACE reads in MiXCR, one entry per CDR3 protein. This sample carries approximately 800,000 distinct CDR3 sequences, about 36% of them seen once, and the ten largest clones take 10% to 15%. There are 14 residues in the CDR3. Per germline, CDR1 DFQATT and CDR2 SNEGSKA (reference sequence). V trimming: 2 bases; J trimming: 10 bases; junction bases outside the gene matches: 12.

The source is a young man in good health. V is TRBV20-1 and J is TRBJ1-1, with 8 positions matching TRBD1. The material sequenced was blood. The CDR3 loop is CSARSTGQAVGAFF. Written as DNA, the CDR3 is TGCAGTGCTAGATCGACGGGACAGGCCGTCGGAGCTTTCTTT.